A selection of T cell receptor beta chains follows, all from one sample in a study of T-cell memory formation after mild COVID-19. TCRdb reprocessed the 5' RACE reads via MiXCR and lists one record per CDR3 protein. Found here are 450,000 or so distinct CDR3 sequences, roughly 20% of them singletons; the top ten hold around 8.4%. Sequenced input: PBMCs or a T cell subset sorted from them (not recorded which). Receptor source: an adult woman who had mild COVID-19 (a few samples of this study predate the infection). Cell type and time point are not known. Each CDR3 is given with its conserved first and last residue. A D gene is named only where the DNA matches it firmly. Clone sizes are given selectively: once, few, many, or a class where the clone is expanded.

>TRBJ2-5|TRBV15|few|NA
TGTGCCACCAGCAGAGATCCGGGGACGGGAGAGACCCAGTACTTC
CATSRDPGTGETQYF
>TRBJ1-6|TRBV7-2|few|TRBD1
TGTGCCAGCAGCTCCAGGGGGACGTCCTATAATTCACCCCTCCACTTT
CASSSRGTSYNSPLHF
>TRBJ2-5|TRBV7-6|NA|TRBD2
TGTGCCAGCAGCTCTAGCGGGGGGGCAGATGAGACCCAGTACTTC
CASSSSGGADETQYF
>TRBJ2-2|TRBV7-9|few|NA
TGTGCCAGCAGCTTAGGGGTGGAAGCCGGGGAGCTGTTTTTT
CASSLGVEAGELFF
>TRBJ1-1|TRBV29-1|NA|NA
TGCAGCGTCACGGGGCTACACGGGATTGACACTGAAGCTTTCTTT
CSVTGLHGIDTEAFF
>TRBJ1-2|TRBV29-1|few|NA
TGCAGCGTTTGGACCCCCGGGCGGCAGGGCGTCGGTGGCTACACCTTC
CSVWTPGRQGVGGYTF
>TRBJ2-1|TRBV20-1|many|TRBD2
TGCAGTGCCACGACTAGCGGGAGGAAAGGGGGCAAATACAATGAGCAGTTCTTC
CSATTSGRKGGKYNEQFF
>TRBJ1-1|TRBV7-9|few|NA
TGTGCCAGCAGCTTAGGGGGGGTGAGCACTGAAGCTTTCTTT
CASSLGGVSTEAFF
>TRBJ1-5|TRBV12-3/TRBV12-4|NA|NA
TGTGCCAGCAGCGAGACAGGCACCAATCAGCCCCAGCATTTT
CASSETGTNQPQHF
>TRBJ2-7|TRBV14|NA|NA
TGTGCCAGCCGTAAGACTGACCTCTCCTACGAGCAGTACTTC
CASRKTDLSYEQYF
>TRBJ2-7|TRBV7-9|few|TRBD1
TGTGCCAGCAGCTTCGCCGGGACAGAGACCTACGAGCAGTACTTC
CASSFAGTETYEQYF
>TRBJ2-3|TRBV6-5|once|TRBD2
TGTGCCAGCAGTTACACTGGGACTAGCGTAAGGGCAGATACGCAGTATTTT
CASSYTGTSVRADTQYF
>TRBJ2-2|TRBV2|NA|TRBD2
TGTGCCAGCAGGGCGACTAGCGGGGGGGCCGGGGAGCTGTTTTTT
CASRATSGGAGELFF
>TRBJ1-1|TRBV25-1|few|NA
TGTGCCAGCAGTGAATCAATAGACAAGGGAAACACTGAAGCTTTCTTT
CASSESIDKGNTEAFF
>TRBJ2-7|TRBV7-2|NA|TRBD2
TGTGCCAGCAGCTCCTTAGCGGGAATAGGGAACGAGCAGTACTTC
CASSSLAGIGNEQYF
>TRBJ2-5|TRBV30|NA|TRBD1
TGTGCCTGGATGGGCAGGGGGCGAGAGACCCAGTACTTC
CAWMGRGRETQYF
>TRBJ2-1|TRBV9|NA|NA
TGTGCCAGCAGCGTACTTAATGAGCAGTTCTTC
CASSVLNEQFF
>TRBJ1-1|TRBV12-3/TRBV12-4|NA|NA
TGTGCCAGCAGGATCCAGCAGTACACTGAAGCTTTCTTT
CASRIQQYTEAFF
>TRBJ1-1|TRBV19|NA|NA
TGTGCCAGTAGCCAAGACGGGTTGGGGACGACCACTGAAGCTTTCTTT
CASSQDGLGTTTEAFF
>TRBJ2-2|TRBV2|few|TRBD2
TGTGCCAGCAGAAATAGCGGGTCGAACACCGGGGAGCTGTTTTTT
CASRNSGSNTGELFF
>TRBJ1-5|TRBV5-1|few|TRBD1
TGCGCCAGCAGCCCGGGACAGGGGTTAGGTCAGCCCCAGCATTTT
CASSPGQGLGQPQHF
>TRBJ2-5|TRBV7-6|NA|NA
TGTGCCAGCAGCCTCACCGGGGGACAGTACTTC
CASSLTGGQYF
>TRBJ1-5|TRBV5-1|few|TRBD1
TGCGCCAGCAGCGCCGGGACAGAAAGCAATCAGCCCCAGCATTTT
CASSAGTESNQPQHF
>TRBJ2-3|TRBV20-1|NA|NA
TGCAGTGCGTCAAAACTACCAGATCTTGGAACGGATACGCAGTATTTT
CSASKLPDLGTDTQYF
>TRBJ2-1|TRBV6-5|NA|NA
TGTGCCAGCAAACCGGGACCGAGTTACAATGAGCAGTTCTTC
CASKPGPSYNEQFF
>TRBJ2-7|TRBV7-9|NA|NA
TGTGCCAGCAGCTTCGGAGAGGGTGAGCAGTACTTC
CASSFGEGEQYF
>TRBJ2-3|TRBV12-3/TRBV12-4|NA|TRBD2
TGTGCCAGCAGTATAGCGGGGGGGTCGGATACGCAGTATTTT
CASSIAGGSDTQYF
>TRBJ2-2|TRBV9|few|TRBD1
TGTGCCAGCAGCGTCCACGAGGGGACAGGGGAAACCGGGGAGCTGTTTTTT
CASSVHEGTGETGELFF
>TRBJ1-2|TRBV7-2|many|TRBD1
TGTGCCAGCAGCTTAACAGGGGATGGCTACACCTTC
CASSLTGDGYTF
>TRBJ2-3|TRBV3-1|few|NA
TGTGCCAGCAGCCAAGATTCAGTCACAGATACGCAGTATTTT
CASSQDSVTDTQYF
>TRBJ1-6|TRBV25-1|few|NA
TGTGCCAGCAGTGTAGGGGTCTATAATTCACCCCTCCACTTT
CASSVGVYNSPLHF